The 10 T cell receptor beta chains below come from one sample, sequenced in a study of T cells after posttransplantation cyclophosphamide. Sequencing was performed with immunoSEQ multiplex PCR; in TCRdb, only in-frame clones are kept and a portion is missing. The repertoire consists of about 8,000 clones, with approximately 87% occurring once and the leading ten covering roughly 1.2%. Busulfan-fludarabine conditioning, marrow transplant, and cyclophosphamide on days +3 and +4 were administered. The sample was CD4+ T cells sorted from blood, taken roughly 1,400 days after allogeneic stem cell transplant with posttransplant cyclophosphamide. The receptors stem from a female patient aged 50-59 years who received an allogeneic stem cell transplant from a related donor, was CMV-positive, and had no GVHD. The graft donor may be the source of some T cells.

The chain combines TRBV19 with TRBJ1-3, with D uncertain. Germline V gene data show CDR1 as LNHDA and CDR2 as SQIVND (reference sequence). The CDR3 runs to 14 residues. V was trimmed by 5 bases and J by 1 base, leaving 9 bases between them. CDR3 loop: CASSGIGSGNTIYF. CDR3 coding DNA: TGTGCCAGTAGTGGCATCGGGTCTGGAAACACCATATATTTT.

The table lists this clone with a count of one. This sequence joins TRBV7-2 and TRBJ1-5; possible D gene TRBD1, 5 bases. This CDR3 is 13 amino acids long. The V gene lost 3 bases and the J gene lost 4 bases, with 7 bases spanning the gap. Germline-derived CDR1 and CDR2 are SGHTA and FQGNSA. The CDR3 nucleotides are TGTGCCAGCAGCTTTCAGGGAAATCAGCCCCAGCATTTT. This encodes CASSFQGNQPQHF.

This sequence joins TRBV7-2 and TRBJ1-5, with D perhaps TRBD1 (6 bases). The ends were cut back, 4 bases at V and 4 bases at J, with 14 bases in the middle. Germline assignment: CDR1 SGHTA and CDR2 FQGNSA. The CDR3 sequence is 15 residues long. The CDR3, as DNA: TGTGCCAGCAGCTCAGGGATACAGGGAAATCAGCCCCAGCATTTT. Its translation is CASSSGIQGNQPQHF.

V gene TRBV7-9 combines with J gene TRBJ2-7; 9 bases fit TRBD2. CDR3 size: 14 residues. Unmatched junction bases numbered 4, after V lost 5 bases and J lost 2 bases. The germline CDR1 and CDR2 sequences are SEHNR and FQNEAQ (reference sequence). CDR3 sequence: CASSQAGGTYEQYF. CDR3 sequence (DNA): TGTGCCAGCAGCCAAGCGGGAGGCACCTACGAGCAGTACTTC.

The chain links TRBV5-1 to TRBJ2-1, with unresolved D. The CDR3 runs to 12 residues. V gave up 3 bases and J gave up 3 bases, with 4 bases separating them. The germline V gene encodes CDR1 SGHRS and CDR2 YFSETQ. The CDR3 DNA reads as TGCGCCAGCAGCTGGCACTACAATGAGCAGTTCTTC. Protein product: CASSWHYNEQFF.

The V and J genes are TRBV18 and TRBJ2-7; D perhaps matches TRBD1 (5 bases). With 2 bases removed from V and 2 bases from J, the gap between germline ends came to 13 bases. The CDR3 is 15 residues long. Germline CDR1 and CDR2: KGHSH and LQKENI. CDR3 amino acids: CASSPDSGYAYEQYF. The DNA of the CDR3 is TGTGCCAGCTCACCAGATTCAGGGTATGCCTACGAGCAGTACTTC.

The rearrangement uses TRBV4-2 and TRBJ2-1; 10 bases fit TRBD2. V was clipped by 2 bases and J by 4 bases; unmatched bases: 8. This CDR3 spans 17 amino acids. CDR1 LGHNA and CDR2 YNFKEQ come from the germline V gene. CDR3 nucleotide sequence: TGTGCCAGCAGCCAAACCGCGGGACTAGCGCAGTACAATGAGCAGTTCTTC. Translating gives CASSQTAGLAQYNEQFF.

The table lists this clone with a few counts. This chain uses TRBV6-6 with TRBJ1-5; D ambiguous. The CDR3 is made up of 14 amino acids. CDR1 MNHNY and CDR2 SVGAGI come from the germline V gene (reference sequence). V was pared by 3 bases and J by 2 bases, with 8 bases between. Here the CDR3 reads CASSYLDGNQPQHF. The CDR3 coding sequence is TGTGCCAGCAGTTATTTAGATGGCAATCAGCCCCAGCATTTT.

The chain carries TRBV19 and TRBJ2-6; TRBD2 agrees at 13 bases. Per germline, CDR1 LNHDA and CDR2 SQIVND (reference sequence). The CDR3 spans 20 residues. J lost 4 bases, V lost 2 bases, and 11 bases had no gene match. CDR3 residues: CASSIIGGLAGLTGANVLTF. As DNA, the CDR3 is TGTGCCAGTAGTATAATTGGGGGACTAGCGGGATTGACCGGGGCCAACGTCCTGACTTTC.

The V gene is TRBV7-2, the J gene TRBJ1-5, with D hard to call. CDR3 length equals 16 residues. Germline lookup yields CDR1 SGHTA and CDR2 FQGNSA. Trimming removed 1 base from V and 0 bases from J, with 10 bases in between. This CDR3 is CASSLDPGNSNQPQHF. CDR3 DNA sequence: TGTGCCAGCAGCTTAGACCCAGGAAATAGCAATCAGCCCCAGCATTTT.